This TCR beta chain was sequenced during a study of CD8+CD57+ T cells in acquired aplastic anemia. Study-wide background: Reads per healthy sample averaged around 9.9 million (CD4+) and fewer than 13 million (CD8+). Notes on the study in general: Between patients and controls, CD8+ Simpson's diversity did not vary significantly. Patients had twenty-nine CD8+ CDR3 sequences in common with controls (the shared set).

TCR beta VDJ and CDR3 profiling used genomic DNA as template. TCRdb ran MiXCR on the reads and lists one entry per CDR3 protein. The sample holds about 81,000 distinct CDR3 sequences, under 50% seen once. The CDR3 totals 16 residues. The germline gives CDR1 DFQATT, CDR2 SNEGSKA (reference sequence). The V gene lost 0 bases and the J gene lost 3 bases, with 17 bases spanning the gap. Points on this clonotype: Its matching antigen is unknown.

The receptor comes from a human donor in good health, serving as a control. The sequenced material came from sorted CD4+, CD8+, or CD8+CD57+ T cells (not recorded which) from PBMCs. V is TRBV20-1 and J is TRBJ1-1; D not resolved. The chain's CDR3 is CSARDPSRGRDTEAFF. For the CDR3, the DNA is TGCAGTGCTAGAGATCCGAGCAGAGGGAGAGACACTGAAGCTTTCTTT.